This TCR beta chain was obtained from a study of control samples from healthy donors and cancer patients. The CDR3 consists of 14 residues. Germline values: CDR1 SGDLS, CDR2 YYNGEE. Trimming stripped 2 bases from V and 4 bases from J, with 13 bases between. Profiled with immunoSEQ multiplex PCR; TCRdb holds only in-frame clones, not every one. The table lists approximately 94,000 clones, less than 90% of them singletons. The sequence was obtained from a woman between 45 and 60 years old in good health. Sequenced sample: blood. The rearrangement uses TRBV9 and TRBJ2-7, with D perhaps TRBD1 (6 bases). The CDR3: CASSVGHLLYEQYV. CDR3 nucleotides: TGTGCCAGCAGCGTGGGACACTTACTTTACGAGCAGTACGTC.